The rows below give T cell receptor beta chains drawn from one sample of a study of cytomegalovirus exposure and HLA in healthy donors. TCRdb keeps only in-frame clones here, not all; method: immunoSEQ multiplex PCR. The sample shows about 110,000 clones, less than 90% of them seen only once. Input material: PBMCs. The receptors were gathered from a woman aged 18 to 35 in good health and CMV-seropositive. Both conserved end residues are part of each CDR3. Each record gives: CDR3 protein, CDR3 DNA, D gene, J gene, clone size, V gene. The D gene is left open where the match is weak. Clone size is stated in some rows and not others, as once, few, many or a class when expanded.

CDR3aa: CASSQGEAVQDYTF
CDR3nt: TGCGCCAGCAGCCAAGGGGAGGCGGTTCAGGACTACACCTTC
d_gene: -
j_gene: TRBJ1-2
abundance: -
v_gene: TRBV4-1

CDR3aa: CSAPPGYGYTF
CDR3nt: TGCAGTGCTCCACCGGGTTATGGCTACACCTTC
d_gene: -
j_gene: TRBJ1-2
abundance: few
v_gene: TRBV20-1

CDR3aa: CASSLLGAGYEQYF
CDR3nt: TGTGCCAGCAGTTTATTGGGGGCGGGCTACGAGCAGTACTTC
d_gene: -
j_gene: TRBJ2-7
abundance: -
v_gene: TRBV27

CDR3aa: CASSHDRGLYGYTF
CDR3nt: TGTGCCAGCAGTCACGACAGGGGGCTGTATGGCTACACCTTC
d_gene: TRBD1
j_gene: TRBJ1-2
abundance: -
v_gene: TRBV5-4

CDR3aa: CASSDSETGTTAEQFF
CDR3nt: TGTGCCAGCAGTGACTCTGAAACCGGGACTACCGCTGAGCAGTTCTTC
d_gene: TRBD2
j_gene: TRBJ2-1
abundance: -
v_gene: TRBV6-4

CDR3aa: CASSSGRDRVYGYTF
CDR3nt: TGTGCCAGCAGCTCCGGCCGGGACAGGGTCTATGGCTACACCTTC
d_gene: TRBD1
j_gene: TRBJ1-2
abundance: -
v_gene: TRBV7-8

CDR3aa: CASSLKTGVSYNEQFF
CDR3nt: TGTGCCAGCAGCTTAAAGACAGGGGTCTCCTACAATGAGCAGTTCTTC
d_gene: TRBD1
j_gene: TRBJ2-1
abundance: -
v_gene: TRBV7-8

CDR3aa: CASSHGLTYNEQFF
CDR3nt: TGTGCCAGCAGCCACGGACTAACCTACAATGAGCAGTTCTTC
d_gene: -
j_gene: TRBJ2-1
abundance: -
v_gene: TRBV11-2

CDR3aa: CASSYGQTYEQYF
CDR3nt: TGTGCCAGCAGTTACGGGCAGACCTACGAGCAGTACTTC
d_gene: -
j_gene: TRBJ2-7
abundance: few
v_gene: TRBV6-5

CDR3aa: CASSPQLGQINEKLFF
CDR3nt: TGTGCCAGCTCACCACAGCTGGGACAGATAAATGAAAAACTGTTTTTT
d_gene: TRBD1
j_gene: TRBJ1-4
abundance: -
v_gene: TRBV18

CDR3aa: CASSLDRVWEDTQYF
CDR3nt: TGTGCCAGCAGTTTGGACAGGGTCTGGGAAGATACGCAGTATTTT
d_gene: TRBD1
j_gene: TRBJ2-3
abundance: -
v_gene: TRBV28

CDR3aa: CASSLGRGGGYEQYF
CDR3nt: TGTGCCAGCAGTCTTGGCAGGGGCGGGGGCTACGAGCAGTACTTC
d_gene: -
j_gene: TRBJ2-7
abundance: -
v_gene: TRBV6-5

CDR3aa: CASMDRGRGTNEKLFF
CDR3nt: TGCGCCAGCATGGACAGGGGAAGAGGCACTAATGAAAAACTGTTTTTT
d_gene: TRBD1
j_gene: TRBJ1-4
abundance: -
v_gene: TRBV10-2

CDR3aa: CASARDYGGEQYF
CDR3nt: TGCGCCAGCGCCAGGGACTACGGGGGGGAGCAGTACTTC
d_gene: TRBD2
j_gene: TRBJ2-7
abundance: -
v_gene: TRBV4-1

CDR3aa: CSASGGAYEQFF
CDR3nt: TGCAGCGCTAGCGGGGGGGCCTATGAGCAGTTCTTC
d_gene: TRBD2
j_gene: TRBJ2-1
abundance: -
v_gene: TRBV29-1

CDR3aa: CASSLGARGTDTQYF
CDR3nt: TGCGCCAGCAGCTTGGGCGCCAGGGGCACAGATACGCAGTATTTT
d_gene: -
j_gene: TRBJ2-3
abundance: -
v_gene: TRBV5-1

CDR3aa: CASSIDTREQYF
CDR3nt: TGTGCCAGCAGCATTGACACGCGCGAGCAGTACTTC
d_gene: -
j_gene: TRBJ2-7
abundance: -
v_gene: TRBV4-2

CDR3aa: CASSWTGTGNQETQYF
CDR3nt: TGTGCCAGCAGCTGGACCGGGACAGGTAACCAAGAGACCCAGTACTTC
d_gene: TRBD1
j_gene: TRBJ2-5
abundance: -
v_gene: TRBV9

CDR3aa: CASSEAIRGNYGYTF
CDR3nt: TGTGCCAGCAGTGAAGCAATCAGGGGAAACTATGGCTACACCTTC
d_gene: -
j_gene: TRBJ1-2
abundance: -
v_gene: TRBV6-1

CDR3aa: CASNWGGAASHAQHF
CDR3nt: TGTGCCAGCAATTGGGGGGGGGCCGCTTCTCACGCCCAGCATTTT
d_gene: -
j_gene: TRBJ1-5
abundance: once
v_gene: TRBV21-1

CDR3aa: CASSIASGFYNEQFF
CDR3nt: TGTGCCAGTAGTATAGCTAGCGGCTTCTACAATGAGCAGTTCTTC
d_gene: TRBD2
j_gene: TRBJ2-1
abundance: -
v_gene: TRBV19

CDR3aa: CASSGDTASGNTIYF
CDR3nt: TGTGCCAGCAGTGGGGACACTGCATCTGGAAACACCATATATTTT
d_gene: -
j_gene: TRBJ1-3
abundance: -
v_gene: TRBV9

CDR3aa: CASSPYGRRGSIQYF
CDR3nt: TGTGCCAGCAGTCCATACGGACGCAGGGGAAGCATTCAGTACTTC
d_gene: -
j_gene: TRBJ2-4
abundance: few
v_gene: TRBV28

CDR3aa: CASRRAGPSNQPQHF
CDR3nt: TGTGCCAGCAGGCGCGCGGGGCCTAGCAATCAGCCCCAGCATTTT
d_gene: -
j_gene: TRBJ1-5
abundance: -
v_gene: TRBV28

CDR3aa: CASSQVEGATEAFF
CDR3nt: TGCGCCAGCAGCCAGGTCGAGGGGGCCACTGAAGCTTTCTTT
d_gene: TRBD1
j_gene: TRBJ1-1
abundance: few
v_gene: TRBV4-1

CDR3aa: CASSQDSRESGNTIYF
CDR3nt: TGCGCCAGCAGCCAAGACAGTCGGGAGTCGGGAAACACCATATATTTT
d_gene: -
j_gene: TRBJ1-3
abundance: -
v_gene: TRBV4-3

CDR3aa: CASIPGYTDTQYF
CDR3nt: TGTGCCAGCATCCCGGGATACACAGATACGCAGTATTTT
d_gene: -
j_gene: TRBJ2-3
abundance: -
v_gene: TRBV25-1

CDR3aa: CASSDPSGVGGYTF
CDR3nt: TGTGCCAGCAGTGATCCCTCGGGGGTCGGTGGCTACACCTTC
d_gene: -
j_gene: TRBJ1-2
abundance: -
v_gene: TRBV25-1

CDR3aa: CASSLHMTGNTGELFF
CDR3nt: TGTGCCAGCAGCCTACACATGACAGGGAACACCGGGGAGCTGTTTTTT
d_gene: -
j_gene: TRBJ2-2
abundance: -
v_gene: TRBV13

CDR3aa: CASSEASGDNEQFF
CDR3nt: TGTGCCAGCAGTGAGGCTAGCGGGGACAATGAGCAGTTCTTC
d_gene: TRBD2
j_gene: TRBJ2-1
abundance: -
v_gene: TRBV2

CDR3aa: CASKPGQANNEQFF
CDR3nt: TGTGCCAGCAAACCGGGACAGGCGAACAATGAGCAGTTCTTC
d_gene: TRBD1
j_gene: TRBJ2-1
abundance: -
v_gene: TRBV7-2

CDR3aa: CASSEHSDPWLAAQYF
CDR3nt: TGTGCCAGCAGCGAACACTCCGATCCCTGGCTCGCGGCCCAGTACTTC
d_gene: -
j_gene: TRBJ2-5
abundance: -
v_gene: TRBV7-8

CDR3aa: CASSIGSAQHSGNTIYF
CDR3nt: TGTGCCAGTAGTATCGGGTCAGCTCAGCACTCTGGAAACACCATATATTTT
d_gene: -
j_gene: TRBJ1-3
abundance: -
v_gene: TRBV19

CDR3aa: CASLDRGYQPQHF
CDR3nt: TGTGCCAGCTTGGACAGGGGTTATCAGCCCCAGCATTTT
d_gene: TRBD1
j_gene: TRBJ1-5
abundance: -
v_gene: TRBV28

CDR3aa: CASSSPGGKDYGYTF
CDR3nt: TGTGCCAGCAGTTCCCCAGGGGGAAAGGACTATGGCTACACCTTC
d_gene: TRBD1
j_gene: TRBJ1-2
abundance: -
v_gene: TRBV28

CDR3aa: CASSSQFGGAGAGYTF
CDR3nt: TGTGCCAGCAGCTCCCAGTTTGGGGGGGCGGGTGCTGGCTACACCTTC
d_gene: -
j_gene: TRBJ1-2
abundance: -
v_gene: TRBV7-3

CDR3aa: CASSLDVTQSNQPQHF
CDR3nt: TGTGCCAGCAGCTTAGACGTGACACAGAGCAATCAGCCCCAGCATTTT
d_gene: -
j_gene: TRBJ1-5
abundance: -
v_gene: TRBV11-2

CDR3aa: CASSQTGLGTEAFF
CDR3nt: TGCGCCAGCAGCCAGACAGGTCTCGGCACTGAAGCTTTCTTT
d_gene: -
j_gene: TRBJ1-1
abundance: -
v_gene: TRBV4-1

CDR3aa: CASSTLGTSSRDEQFF
CDR3nt: TGTGCCAGCAGCACCCTAGGGACTAGCAGCCGCGATGAGCAGTTCTTC
d_gene: TRBD2
j_gene: TRBJ2-1
abundance: -
v_gene: TRBV9

CDR3aa: CASSLRLDPYEQYF
CDR3nt: TGTGCCAGCTCACTTAGACTCGATCCCTACGAGCAGTACTTC
d_gene: -
j_gene: TRBJ2-7
abundance: -
v_gene: TRBV18

CDR3aa: CASSYVDSLSTEAFF
CDR3nt: TGTGCCAGCAGTTACGTCGACTCCTTATCCACTGAAGCTTTCTTT
d_gene: -
j_gene: TRBJ1-1
abundance: -
v_gene: TRBV6-5

CDR3aa: CASSQGPEAYEQYF
CDR3nt: TGCGCCAGCAGCCAGGGGCCGGAAGCCTACGAGCAGTACTTC
d_gene: -
j_gene: TRBJ2-7
abundance: -
v_gene: TRBV4-1

CDR3aa: CASSSGTGSAVETQYF
CDR3nt: TGTGCCAGCAGTTCCGGGACAGGGTCCGCTGTAGAGACCCAGTACTTC
d_gene: TRBD1
j_gene: TRBJ2-5
abundance: -
v_gene: TRBV27

CDR3aa: CASKDRVYEQYF
CDR3nt: TGCGCCAGCAAAGACAGGGTTTACGAGCAGTACTTC
d_gene: TRBD1
j_gene: TRBJ2-7
abundance: -
v_gene: TRBV10-1

CDR3aa: CASRLQGLNTEAFF
CDR3nt: TGTGCCAGCAGACTACAGGGTTTGAACACTGAAGCTTTCTTT
d_gene: -
j_gene: TRBJ1-1
abundance: -
v_gene: TRBV27

CDR3aa: CASSLDQGYSPLHF
CDR3nt: TGTGCCAGCAGCTTAGATCAGGGCTATTCACCCCTCCACTTT
d_gene: -
j_gene: TRBJ1-6
abundance: -
v_gene: TRBV11-2

CDR3aa: CASSPFTGEQPQHF
CDR3nt: TGTGCCAGCAGCCCATTTACAGGGGAACAGCCCCAGCATTTT
d_gene: TRBD1
j_gene: TRBJ1-5
abundance: -
v_gene: TRBV7-8

CDR3aa: CASRQEQGARDNEQFF
CDR3nt: TGTGCCAGCAGGCAGGAACAGGGGGCGAGGGACAATGAGCAGTTCTTC
d_gene: TRBD1
j_gene: TRBJ2-1
abundance: -
v_gene: TRBV28

CDR3aa: CASSHGLTSGNTIYF
CDR3nt: TGTGCCAGCAGCCATGGACTGACCTCTGGAAACACCATATATTTT
d_gene: -
j_gene: TRBJ1-3
abundance: -
v_gene: TRBV6-1

CDR3aa: CASSDPGQGKETQYF
CDR3nt: TGTGCCAGCAGTGACCCGGGACAGGGGAAAGAGACCCAGTACTTC
d_gene: TRBD1
j_gene: TRBJ2-5
abundance: -
v_gene: TRBV6-4